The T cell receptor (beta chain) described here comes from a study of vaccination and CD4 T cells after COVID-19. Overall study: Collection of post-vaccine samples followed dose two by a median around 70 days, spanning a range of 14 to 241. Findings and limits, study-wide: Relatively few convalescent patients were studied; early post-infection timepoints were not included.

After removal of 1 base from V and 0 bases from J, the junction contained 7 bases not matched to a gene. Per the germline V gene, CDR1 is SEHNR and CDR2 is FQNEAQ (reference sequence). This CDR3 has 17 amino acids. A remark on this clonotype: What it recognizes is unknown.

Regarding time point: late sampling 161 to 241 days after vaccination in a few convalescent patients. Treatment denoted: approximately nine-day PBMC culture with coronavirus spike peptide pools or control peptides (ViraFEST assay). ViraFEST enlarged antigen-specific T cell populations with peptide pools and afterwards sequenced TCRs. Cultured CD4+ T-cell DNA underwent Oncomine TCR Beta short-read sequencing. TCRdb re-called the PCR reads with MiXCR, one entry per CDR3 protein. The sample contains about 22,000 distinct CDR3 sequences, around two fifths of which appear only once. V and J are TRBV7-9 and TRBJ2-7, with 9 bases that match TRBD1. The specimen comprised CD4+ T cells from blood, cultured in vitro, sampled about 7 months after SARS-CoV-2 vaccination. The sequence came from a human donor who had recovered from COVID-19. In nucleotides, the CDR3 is TGTGCCAGCAGCTTAGGTTGGGGACAGGGAAGCTCCTACGAGCAGTACTTC. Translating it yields CASSLGWGQGSSYEQYF.